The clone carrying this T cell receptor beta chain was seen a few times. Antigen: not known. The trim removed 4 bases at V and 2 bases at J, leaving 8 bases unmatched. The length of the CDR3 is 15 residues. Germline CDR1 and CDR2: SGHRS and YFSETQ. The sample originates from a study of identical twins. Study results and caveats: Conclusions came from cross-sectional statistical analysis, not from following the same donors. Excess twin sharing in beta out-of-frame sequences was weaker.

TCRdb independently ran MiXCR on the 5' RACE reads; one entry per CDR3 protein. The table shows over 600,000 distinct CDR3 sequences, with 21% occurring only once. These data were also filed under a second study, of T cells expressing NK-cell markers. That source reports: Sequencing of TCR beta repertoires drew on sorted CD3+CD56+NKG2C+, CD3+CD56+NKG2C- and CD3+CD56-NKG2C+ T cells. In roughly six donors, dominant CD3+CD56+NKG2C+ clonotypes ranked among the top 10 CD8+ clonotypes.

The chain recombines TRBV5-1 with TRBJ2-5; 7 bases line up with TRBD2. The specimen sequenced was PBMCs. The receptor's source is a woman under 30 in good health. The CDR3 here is CASSQPTGGQETQYF. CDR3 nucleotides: TGCGCCAGCAGCCAACCGACGGGGGGACAAGAGACCCAGTACTTC.